This T cell receptor (beta chain) was captured by sequencing in a study of blood T cell repertoires in COVID-19. Study as a whole: Sites in the United States, Italy and Spain provided acute and convalescent COVID-19 samples.

Sequencing used immunoSEQ multiplex PCR; TCRdb keeps in-frame clones, though not all of them. The table shows 130,000 or so clones, with roughly 80% occurring only once. The CDR3 has 14 residues. The V and J ends lost 2 bases and 10 bases, in that order; junction bases with no gene match: 2. From germline, CDR1 is MNHEY and CDR2 SVGAGI. This TCR was recovered from a human donor in a cohort sampled during active COVID-19. The material sequenced was peripheral blood. This chain uses TRBV6-5 with TRBJ1-6; 10 bases line up with TRBD1. CDR3 nucleotides: TGTGCCAGCAGTTACGACAGGGGGCGGTCACCCCTCCACTTT. Protein product: CASSYDRGRSPLHF.